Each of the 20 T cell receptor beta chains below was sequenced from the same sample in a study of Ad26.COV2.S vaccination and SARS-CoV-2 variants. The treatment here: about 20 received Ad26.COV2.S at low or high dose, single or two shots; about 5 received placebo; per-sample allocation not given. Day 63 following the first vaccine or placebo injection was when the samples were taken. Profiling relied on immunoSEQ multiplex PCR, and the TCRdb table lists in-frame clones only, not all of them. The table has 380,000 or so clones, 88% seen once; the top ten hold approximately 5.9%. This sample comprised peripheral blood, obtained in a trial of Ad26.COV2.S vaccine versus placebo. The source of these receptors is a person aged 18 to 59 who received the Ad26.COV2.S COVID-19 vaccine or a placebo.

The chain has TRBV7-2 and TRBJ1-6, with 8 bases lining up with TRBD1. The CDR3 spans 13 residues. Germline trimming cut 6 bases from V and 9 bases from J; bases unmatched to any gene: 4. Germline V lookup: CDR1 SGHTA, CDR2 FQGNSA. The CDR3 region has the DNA TGTGCCAGCAGACCAGGGGGCGTTTCACCCCTCCACTTT. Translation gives CASRPGGVSPLHF.

This chain's CDR3 is CASSYEYNSPLHF. The CDR3 nucleotides are TGTGCCAGCAGTTACGAGTATAATTCACCCCTCCACTTT. The V call is TRBV6-5, the J call TRBJ1-6, with no clear D. Germline lookup yields CDR1 MNHEY and CDR2 SVGAGI. V lost 2 bases, J lost 4 bases, and 3 bases lay in between. The CDR3 spans 13 residues.

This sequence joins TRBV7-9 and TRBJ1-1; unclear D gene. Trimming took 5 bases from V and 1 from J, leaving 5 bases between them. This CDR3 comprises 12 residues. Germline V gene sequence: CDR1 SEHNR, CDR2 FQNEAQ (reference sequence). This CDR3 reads CASSVKNTEAFF. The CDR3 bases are TGTGCCAGCAGCGTCAAGAACACTGAAGCTTTCTTT.

The CDR3 loop is CASSQESTQGGGYEQYF. Here the CDR3 DNA reads TGTGCCAGCAGCCAAGAATCGACACAGGGAGGAGGCTACGAGCAGTACTTC. This chain links TRBV4-2 with TRBJ2-7; D may match TRBD1 or TRBD2 (6 bases each). Trimming took 0 bases from V and 3 from J, leaving 18 bases between them. CDR1 and CDR2 (germline): LGHNA, YNFKEQ. The CDR3 loop spans 17 amino acids.

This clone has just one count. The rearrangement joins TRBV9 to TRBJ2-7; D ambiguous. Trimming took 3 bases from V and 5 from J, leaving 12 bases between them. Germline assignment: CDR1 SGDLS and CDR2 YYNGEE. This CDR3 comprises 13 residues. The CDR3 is CASSGPWSDEQYF. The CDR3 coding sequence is TGTGCCAGCAGCGGTCCCTGGAGTGACGAGCAGTACTTC.

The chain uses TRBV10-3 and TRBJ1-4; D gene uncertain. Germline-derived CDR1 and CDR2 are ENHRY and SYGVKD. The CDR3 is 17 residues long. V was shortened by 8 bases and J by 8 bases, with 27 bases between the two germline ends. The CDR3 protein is CAIEGLLAGVLEEKLFF. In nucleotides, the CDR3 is TGTGCCATCGAAGGACTTCTAGCGGGAGTATTAGAGGAAAAACTGTTTTTT.

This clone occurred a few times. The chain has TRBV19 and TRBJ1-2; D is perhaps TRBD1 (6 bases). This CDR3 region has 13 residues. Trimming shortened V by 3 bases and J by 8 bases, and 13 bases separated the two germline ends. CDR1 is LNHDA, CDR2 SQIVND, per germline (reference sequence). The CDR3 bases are TGTGCCAGTAGTATGCCACAGGGATGGGGCTACACCTTC. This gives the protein CASSMPQGWGYTF.

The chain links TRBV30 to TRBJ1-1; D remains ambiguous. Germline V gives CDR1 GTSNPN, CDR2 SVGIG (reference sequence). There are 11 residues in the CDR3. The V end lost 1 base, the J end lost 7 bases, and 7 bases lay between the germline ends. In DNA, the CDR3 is TGTGCCTGGAGTGACTCAGTTGAAGCTTTCTTT. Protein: CAWSDSVEAFF.

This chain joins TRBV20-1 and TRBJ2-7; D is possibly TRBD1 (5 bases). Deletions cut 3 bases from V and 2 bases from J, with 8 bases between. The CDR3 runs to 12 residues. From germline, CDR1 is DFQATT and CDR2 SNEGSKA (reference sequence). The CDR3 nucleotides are TGCAGTGCTAGTGGGGCAGCCTACGAGCAGTACTTC. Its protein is CSASGAAYEQYF.

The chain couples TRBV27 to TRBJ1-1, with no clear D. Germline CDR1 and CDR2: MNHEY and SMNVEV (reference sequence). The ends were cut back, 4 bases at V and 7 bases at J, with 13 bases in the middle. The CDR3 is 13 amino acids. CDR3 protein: CASSSHIGNEAFF. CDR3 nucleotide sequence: TGTGCCAGCAGTTCTCACATCGGTAATGAAGCTTTCTTT.

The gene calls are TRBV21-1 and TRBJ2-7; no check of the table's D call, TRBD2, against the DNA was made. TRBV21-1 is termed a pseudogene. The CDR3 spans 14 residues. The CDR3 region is CASSNASGTYEQYF. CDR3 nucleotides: TGTGCCAGCAGCAATGCTAGCGGCACCTACGAGCAGTACTTC.

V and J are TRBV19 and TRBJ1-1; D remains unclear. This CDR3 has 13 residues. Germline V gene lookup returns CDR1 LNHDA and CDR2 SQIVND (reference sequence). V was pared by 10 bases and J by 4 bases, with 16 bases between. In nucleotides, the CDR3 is TGTGCCACCGCGCTATTGGGAGGCACTGAAGCTTTCTTT. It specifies CATALLGGTEAFF.

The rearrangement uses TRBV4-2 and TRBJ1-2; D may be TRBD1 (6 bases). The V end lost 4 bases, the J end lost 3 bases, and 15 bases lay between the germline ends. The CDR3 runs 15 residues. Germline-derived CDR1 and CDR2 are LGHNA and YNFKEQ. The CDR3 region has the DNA TGTGCCAGCAGCCCACTCACAGGGTTCGACTATGGCTACACCTTC. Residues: CASSPLTGFDYGYTF.

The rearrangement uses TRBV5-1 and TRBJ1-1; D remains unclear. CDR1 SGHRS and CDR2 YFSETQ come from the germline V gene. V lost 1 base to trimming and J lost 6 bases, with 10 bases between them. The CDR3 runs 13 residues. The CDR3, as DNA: TGCGCCAGCAGCTTGAAACTATTAGCTGAAGCTTTCTTT. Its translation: CASSLKLLAEAFF.

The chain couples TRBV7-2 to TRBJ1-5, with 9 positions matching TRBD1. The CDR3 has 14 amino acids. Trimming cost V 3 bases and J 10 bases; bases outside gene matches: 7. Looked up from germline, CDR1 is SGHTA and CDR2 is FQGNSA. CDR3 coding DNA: TGTGCCAGCAGCTTGGGACAGGGTAACCTACCCCAGCATTTT. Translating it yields CASSLGQGNLPQHF.

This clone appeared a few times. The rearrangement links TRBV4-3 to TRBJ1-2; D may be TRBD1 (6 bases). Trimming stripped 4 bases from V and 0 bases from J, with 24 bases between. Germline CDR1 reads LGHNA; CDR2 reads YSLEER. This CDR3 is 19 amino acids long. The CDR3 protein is CASSPEHKGEGTSNYGYTF. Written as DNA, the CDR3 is TGCGCCAGCAGCCCAGAACATAAGGGGGAGGGCACATCTAACTATGGCTACACCTTC.

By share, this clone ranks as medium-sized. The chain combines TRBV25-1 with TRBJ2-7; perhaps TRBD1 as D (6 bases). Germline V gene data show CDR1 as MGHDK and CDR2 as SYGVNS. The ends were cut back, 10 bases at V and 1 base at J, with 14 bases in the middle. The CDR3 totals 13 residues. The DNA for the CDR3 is TGTGCCACCCAGACAGGCAATTCCTACGAGCAGTACTTC. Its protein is CATQTGNSYEQYF.

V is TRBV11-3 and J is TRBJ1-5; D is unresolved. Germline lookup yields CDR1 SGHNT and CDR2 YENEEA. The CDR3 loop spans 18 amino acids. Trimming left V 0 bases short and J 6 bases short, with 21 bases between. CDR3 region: CASSLDRGYFSGSQPQHF. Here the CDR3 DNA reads TGTGCCAGCAGCTTAGATCGAGGGTATTTTTCGGGAAGTCAGCCCCAGCATTTT.

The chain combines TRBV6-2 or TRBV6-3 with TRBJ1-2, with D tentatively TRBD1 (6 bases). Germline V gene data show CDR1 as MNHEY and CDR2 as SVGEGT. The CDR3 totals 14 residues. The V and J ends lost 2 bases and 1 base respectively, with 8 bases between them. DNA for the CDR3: TGTGCCAGCAGTTACCAGGGGATTAACTATGGCTACACCTTC. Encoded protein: CASSYQGINYGYTF.

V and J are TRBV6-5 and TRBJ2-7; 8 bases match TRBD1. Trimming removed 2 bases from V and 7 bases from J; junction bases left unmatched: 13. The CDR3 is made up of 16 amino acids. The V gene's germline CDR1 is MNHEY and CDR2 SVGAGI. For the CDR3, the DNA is TGTGCCAGCAGTTACCCTCGGGGCCAGGGGGCGGAGGAGCAGTACTTC. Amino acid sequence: CASSYPRGQGAEEQYF.